One sample yielded the 16 T cell receptor beta chains listed below, sequenced in a study of T cells in Graves' hyperthyroidism and ophthalmopathy. From RNA transcripts, TCR beta CDR3 regions were amplified. HTBI primers were the set used in a first-round RT-PCR of the TCR CDR3. TCRdb called the multiplex PCR reads again in MiXCR, with one record for every CDR3 protein. The data contain roughly 660,000 distinct CDR3 sequences, around a sixth of them singletons. Sequenced sample: blood. Source of these receptors: a man aged 50-60 years with Graves' hyperthyroidism.

J is TRBJ2-1 and V is TRBV7-6; 12 bases are shared with TRBD2. Germline V gene lookup returns CDR1 SGHVS and CDR2 FNYEAQ. After removal of 7 bases from V and 10 bases from J, the junction contained 11 bases not matched to a gene. CDR3 length: 15 residues. The CDR3 DNA reads TGTGCCAGCAACTTGGGGGGACTAGCGGGTTTAGAGCAGTTCTTC. Translated, it gives CASNLGGLAGLEQFF.

This chain uses TRBV11-2 with TRBJ2-1, with TRBD2 matching 9 bases. Germline V CDR1 and CDR2: SGHAT, FQNNGV. This CDR3 is built from 17 residues. V lost 5 bases to trimming and J lost 10 bases; unmatched junction nucleotides: 18. The CDR3 DNA sequence: TGTGCCAGCAGCCCTAATTTTGGCGGGAGGGCTCGGGAGGAGCAGTTCTTC. Translating gives CASSPNFGGRAREEQFF.

The chain links TRBV10-1 to TRBJ1-4; a weak D match, TRBD1 (5 bases). V gave up 3 bases and J gave up 4 bases, with 9 bases separating them. CDR1 WNHNN and CDR2 SYGVQD come from the germline V gene (reference sequence). The CDR3 length is 14 residues. This CDR3 is CASSDPGVNEKLFF. The CDR3 DNA reads as TGCGCCAGCAGTGATCCGGGGGTTAATGAAAAACTGTTTTTT.

This clonotype has at least ten counts. The rearrangement links TRBV7-9 to TRBJ2-7; 8 bases map to TRBD1. Germline CDR1 reads SEHNR; CDR2 reads FQNEAQ (reference sequence). This CDR3 comprises 15 residues. V trimming: 4 bases; J trimming: 0 bases; junction bases outside the gene matches: 5. CDR3 sequence reads: CASSSFGTGSYEQYF. CDR3 nucleotides: TGTGCCAGCAGCTCCTTCGGGACAGGCTCCTACGAGCAGTACTTC.

In its sample, this clonotype was seen many times. The gene calls are TRBV28 and TRBJ2-1; TRBD2 might be the D (6 bases). The V gene lost 5 bases and the J gene lost 3 bases, with 17 bases spanning the gap. The germline CDR1 and CDR2 sequences are MDHEN and SYDVKM. The CDR3 sequence is 16 residues long. In nucleotides, the CDR3 is TGTGCCAGCAGTCTCGGAGGGTCGTTTTTCTACAATGAGCAGTTCTTC. Amino acids: CASSLGGSFFYNEQFF.

This clonotype was detected many times. The chain links TRBV9 to TRBJ2-2; D possibly corresponds to TRBD1 (5 bases). The CDR3 spans 15 residues. Trimming took 0 bases from V and 7 from J, leaving 13 bases between them. From germline, CDR1 is SGDLS and CDR2 YYNGEE. The CDR3 DNA reads as TGTGCCAGCAGCGTAGAAGGGGTTCCCCGCGGGGAGCTGTTTTTT. Its translation: CASSVEGVPRGELFF.

This clonotype was seen repeatedly, ten times or more. The genes are TRBV2 and TRBJ2-7; D is perhaps TRBD1 (6 bases). The CDR3 has 14 residues. Germline loops: CDR1 SNHLY, CDR2 FYNNEI. The V end lost 0 bases, the J end lost 0 bases, and 6 bases lay between the germline ends. The CDR3 loop reads CASSEAQGSYEQYF. The CDR3 DNA reads as TGTGCCAGCAGTGAAGCACAGGGCTCCTACGAGCAGTACTTC.

This clonotype was seen ten or more times. The J gene is TRBJ1-1, the V gene TRBV28; D gene unclear. Trimming pared 2 bases from V and 3 bases from J, leaving 4 bases between. The CDR3 has 12 amino acids. Germline values: CDR1 MDHEN, CDR2 SYDVKM. DNA of the CDR3: TGTGCCAGCAGTTTAACCTACACTGAAGCTTTCTTT. The encoded protein is CASSLTYTEAFF.

This clonotype turned up a few times. The chain uses TRBV29-1 and TRBJ2-3; TRBD1 might be the D (6 bases). The V end was cut by 2 bases, the J end by 4 bases, with 19 bases between. The CDR3 consists of 16 residues. The germline gives CDR1 SQVTM, CDR2 ANQGSEA. CDR3 bases: TGCAGCGTTGAACCTGGCAGGGGATCAGCCCCAGATACGCAGTATTTT. It codes for CSVEPGRGSAPDTQYF.

The sample holds a few counts of this clonotype. The V gene is TRBV5-6, the J gene TRBJ2-7, with 9 bases identical to TRBD1. The V and J ends lost 1 base and 6 bases, in that order; junction bases with no gene match: 14. There are 17 residues in the CDR3. Germline V CDR1 and CDR2: SGHDT, YYEEEE. CDR3 coding DNA: TGTGCCAGCAGCTTGTGGGACAGGGCGTACTTTCTCGCCGAGCAGTACTTC. Its translation: CASSLWDRAYFLAEQYF.

J is TRBJ1-1 and V is TRBV4-2, with TRBD1 identical over 12 bases. The CDR3 runs 18 residues. The V gene's germline CDR1 is LGHNA and CDR2 YNFKEQ. With 4 bases clipped from V and 1 base from J, the junction kept 10 bases outside the gene matches. The chain's CDR3 is CASSLSVGQGAGNTEAFF. The CDR3 coding sequence is TGTGCCAGCAGCCTTTCGGTGGGACAGGGGGCGGGGAACACTGAAGCTTTCTTT.

On this clonotype: A read error may explain this, as a much larger clone is one base away. The V and J genes are TRBV29-1 and TRBJ2-7; maybe TRBD1 (6 bases). Germline CDR1 is SQVTM and CDR2 is ANQGSEA. The CDR3 has 14 amino acids. Trimming took off 2 bases at V and 2 bases at J, with 13 bases between the two ends. For the CDR3, the DNA is TGCAGCGTTGAATTGCAGGGGCGTCCCTACGAGCAGTACTTC. Residues: CSVELQGRPYEQYF.

This clonotype came up many times. The junction does not match germline at one end; this may be a read error. The gene calls are TRBV12-3 or TRBV12-4 and TRBJ2-5; either TRBD1 or TRBD2 may fit D (5 bases each). This CDR3 is 11 amino acids long. The chain's CDR3 is CASSPGAHHYF. The CDR3 DNA reads TGCGCCAGCAGTCCCGGGGCCCACCACTACTTC.

The chain uses TRBV20-1 and TRBJ1-6, with 7 bases aligning to TRBD1. The V segment lost 0 bases and the J segment 9 bases; nucleotides outside the gene matches: 8. The CDR3 runs to 15 residues. Germline V CDR1 and CDR2: DFQATT, SNEGSKA (reference sequence). Written as DNA, the CDR3 is TGCAGTGCTAGAGATCGGGAAGGGGGCATTTCACCCCTCCACTTT. Protein sequence: CSARDREGGISPLHF.

As concerns this clonotype: This may stem from a read error, because a much larger clone lies one nucleotide away. The chain has TRBV19 and TRBJ1-1; the D gene is possibly TRBD1 (5 bases). Trimming took 8 bases from V and 1 from J, leaving 11 bases between them. The CDR3 sequence is 13 residues long. Germline V lookup: CDR1 LNHDA, CDR2 SQIVND (reference sequence). Written as DNA, the CDR3 is TGTGCCAGTGGGGTAGGGGAGAACACTGAAGCTTTCTTT. Its protein product is CASGVGENTEAFF.

Ten or more counts support this clonotype. This chain connects TRBV11-2 to TRBJ2-1; TRBD2 agrees at 8 bases. The CDR3 is made up of 16 amino acids. Looked up from germline, CDR1 is SGHAT and CDR2 is FQNNGV. Trimming took 1 base from V and 3 from J; bases not matched to a gene: 5. The CDR3 DNA follows: TGTGCCAGCAGCTTAGGGGCTAGCGGGCACTACAATGAGCAGTTCTTC. Protein product: CASSLGASGHYNEQFF.